This TCR beta chain emerged from a study of blood T cell repertoires in COVID-19. Study in general: Samples of COVID-19 (acute and convalescent) were obtained from the United States, Italy and Spain. Nucleic acid was either cDNA or gDNA, and it came from T cells, B-cell-depleted T cells, or PBMCs.

Germline V gene lookup returns CDR1 ENHRY and CDR2 SYGVKD. V gave up 0 bases and J gave up 2 bases, with 8 bases separating them. The CDR3 loop spans 15 amino acids. Original handling: From reference gene primer amplification, estimates of nucleated cell counts were derived. Only in-frame clones appear in the TCRdb table, and some are missing; sequencing was by immunoSEQ multiplex PCR. For V, J and clone size, that table is used; D and trimming come from the DNA. Found here are some 56,000 clones, roughly 88% of them singletons; the top ten hold 20% to 25%. Material: peripheral blood. The clonotype originates from a woman older than 75 with acute or convalescent COVID-19. The chain is built from TRBV10-3 and TRBJ1-5; no clear D. The CDR3 nucleotides read TGTGCCATCAGTGAGTCGAGGGTAGGCAATCAGCCCCAGCATTTT. It yields the protein CAISESRVGNQPQHF.